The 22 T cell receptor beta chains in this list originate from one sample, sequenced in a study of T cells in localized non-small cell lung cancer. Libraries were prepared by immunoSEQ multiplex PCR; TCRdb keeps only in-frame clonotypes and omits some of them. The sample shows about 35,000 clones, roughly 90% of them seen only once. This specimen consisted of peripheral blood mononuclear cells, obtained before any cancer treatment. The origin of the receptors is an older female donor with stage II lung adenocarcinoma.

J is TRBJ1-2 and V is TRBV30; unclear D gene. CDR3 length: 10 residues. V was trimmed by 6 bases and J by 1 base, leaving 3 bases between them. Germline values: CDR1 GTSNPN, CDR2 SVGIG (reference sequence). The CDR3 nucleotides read TGTGCCTGCTATAACTATGGCTACACCTTC. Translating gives CACYNYGYTF.

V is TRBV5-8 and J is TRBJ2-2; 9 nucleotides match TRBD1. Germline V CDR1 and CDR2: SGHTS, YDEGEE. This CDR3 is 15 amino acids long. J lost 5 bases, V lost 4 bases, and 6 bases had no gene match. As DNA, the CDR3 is TGTGCCAGCAGCCCCGGACAGGGGTGGACCGGGGAGCTGTTTTTT. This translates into CASSPGQGWTGELFF.

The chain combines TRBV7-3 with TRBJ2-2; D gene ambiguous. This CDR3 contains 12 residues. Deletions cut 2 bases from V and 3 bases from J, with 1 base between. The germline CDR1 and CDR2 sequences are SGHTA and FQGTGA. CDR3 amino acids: CASSLYTGELFF. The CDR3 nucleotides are TGTGCCAGCAGCTTATACACCGGGGAGCTGTTTTTT. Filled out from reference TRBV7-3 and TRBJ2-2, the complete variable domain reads GAGVSQTPSNKVTEKGKYVELRCDPISGHTALYWYRQSLGQGPEFLIYFQGTGAADDSGLPNDRFFAVRPEGSVSTLKIQRTERGDSAVYLCASSLYTGELFFGEGSRLTVL.

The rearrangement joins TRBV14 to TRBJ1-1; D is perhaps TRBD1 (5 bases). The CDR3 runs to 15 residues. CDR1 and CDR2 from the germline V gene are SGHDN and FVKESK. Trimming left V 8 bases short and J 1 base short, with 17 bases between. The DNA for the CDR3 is TGTGCCAGCTGGGGGATAACAGACGGGAACACTGAAGCTTTCTTT. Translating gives CASWGITDGNTEAFF.

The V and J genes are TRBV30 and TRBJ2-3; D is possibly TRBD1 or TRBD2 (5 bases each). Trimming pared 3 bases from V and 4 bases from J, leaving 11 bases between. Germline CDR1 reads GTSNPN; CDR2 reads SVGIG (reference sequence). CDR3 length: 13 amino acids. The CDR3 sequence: CAWSVGDADTQYF. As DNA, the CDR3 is TGTGCCTGGAGCGTAGGGGACGCAGATACGCAGTATTTT.

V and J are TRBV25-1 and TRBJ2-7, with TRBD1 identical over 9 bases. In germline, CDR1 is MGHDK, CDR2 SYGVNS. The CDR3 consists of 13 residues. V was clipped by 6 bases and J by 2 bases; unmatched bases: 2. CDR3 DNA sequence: TGTGCCAGCAGGAGGACAGGGGCCTACGAGCAGTACTTC. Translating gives CASRRTGAYEQYF.

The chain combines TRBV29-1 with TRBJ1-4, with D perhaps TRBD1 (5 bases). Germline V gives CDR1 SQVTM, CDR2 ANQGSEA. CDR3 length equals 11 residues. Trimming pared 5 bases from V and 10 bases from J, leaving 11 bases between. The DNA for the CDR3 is TGCAGCGTTTGGGGGGACGGAAAACTGTTTTTT. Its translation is CSVWGDGKLFF.

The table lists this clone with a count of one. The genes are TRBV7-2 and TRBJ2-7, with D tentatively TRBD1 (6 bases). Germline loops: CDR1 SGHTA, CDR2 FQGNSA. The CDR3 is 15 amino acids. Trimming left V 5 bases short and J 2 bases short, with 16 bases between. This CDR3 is CASSLGRGFTYEQYF. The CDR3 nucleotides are TGTGCCAGCAGCCTCGGTAGGGGGTTCACCTACGAGCAGTACTTC.

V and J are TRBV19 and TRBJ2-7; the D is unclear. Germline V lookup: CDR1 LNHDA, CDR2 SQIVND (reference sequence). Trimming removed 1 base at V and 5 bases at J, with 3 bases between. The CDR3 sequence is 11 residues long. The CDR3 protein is CASSIAHEQYF. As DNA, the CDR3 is TGTGCCAGTAGTATAGCCCACGAGCAGTACTTC.

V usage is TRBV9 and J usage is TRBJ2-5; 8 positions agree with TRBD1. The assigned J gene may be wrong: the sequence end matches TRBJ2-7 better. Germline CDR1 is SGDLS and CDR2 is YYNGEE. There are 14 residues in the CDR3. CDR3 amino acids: CASSVGTGRYEQYF. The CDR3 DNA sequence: TGTGCCAGCAGCGTAGGGACAGGGAGGTACGAGCAGTACTTC.

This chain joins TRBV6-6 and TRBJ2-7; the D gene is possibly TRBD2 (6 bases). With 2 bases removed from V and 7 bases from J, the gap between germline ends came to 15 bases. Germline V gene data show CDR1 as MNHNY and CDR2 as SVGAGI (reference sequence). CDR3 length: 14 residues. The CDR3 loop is CASSYISGTYEQYF. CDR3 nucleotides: TGTGCCAGCAGTTACATTAGCGGAACATATGAGCAGTACTTC.

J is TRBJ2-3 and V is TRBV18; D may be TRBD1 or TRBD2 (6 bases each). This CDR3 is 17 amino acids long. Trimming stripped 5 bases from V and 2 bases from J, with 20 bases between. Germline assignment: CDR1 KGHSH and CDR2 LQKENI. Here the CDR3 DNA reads TGTGCCAGCTCATCGACCTATGGGGGGCTGAACACAGATACGCAGTATTTT. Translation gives CASSSTYGGLNTDTQYF.

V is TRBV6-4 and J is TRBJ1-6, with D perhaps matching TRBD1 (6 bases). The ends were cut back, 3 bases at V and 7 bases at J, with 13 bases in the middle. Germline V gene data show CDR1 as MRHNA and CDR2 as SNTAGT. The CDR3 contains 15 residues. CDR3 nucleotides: TGTGCCAGCAGTGAATGGGGGGCCAGAAATTCACCCCTCCACTTT. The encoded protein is CASSEWGARNSPLHF.

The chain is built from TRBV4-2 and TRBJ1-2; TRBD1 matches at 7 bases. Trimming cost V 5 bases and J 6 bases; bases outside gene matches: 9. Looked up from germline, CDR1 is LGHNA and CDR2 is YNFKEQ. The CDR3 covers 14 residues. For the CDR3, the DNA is TGTGCCAGCAGCACTACAGGGGAAGGTGATGGCTACACCTTC. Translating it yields CASSTTGEGDGYTF.

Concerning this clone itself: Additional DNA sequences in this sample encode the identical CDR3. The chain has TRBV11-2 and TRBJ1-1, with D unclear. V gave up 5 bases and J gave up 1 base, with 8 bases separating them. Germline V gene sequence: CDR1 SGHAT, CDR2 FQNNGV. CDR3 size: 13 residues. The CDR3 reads CASSPAGNTEAFF. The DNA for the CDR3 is TGTGCCAGCAGCCCTGCAGGGAACACTGAAGCTTTCTTT.

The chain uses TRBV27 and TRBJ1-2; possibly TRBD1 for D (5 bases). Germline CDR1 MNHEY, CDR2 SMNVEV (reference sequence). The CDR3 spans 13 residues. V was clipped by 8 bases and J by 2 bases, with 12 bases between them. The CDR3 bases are TGTGCCAGCGGACAACAGCCCAACTATGGCTACACCTTC. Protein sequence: CASGQQPNYGYTF.

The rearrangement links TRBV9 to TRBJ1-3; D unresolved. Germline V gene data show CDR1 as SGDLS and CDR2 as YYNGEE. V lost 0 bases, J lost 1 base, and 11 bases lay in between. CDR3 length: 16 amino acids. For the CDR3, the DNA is TGTGCCAGCAGCGTAGGAGGAAGGGCTTCTGGAAACACCATATATTTT. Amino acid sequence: CASSVGGRASGNTIYF.

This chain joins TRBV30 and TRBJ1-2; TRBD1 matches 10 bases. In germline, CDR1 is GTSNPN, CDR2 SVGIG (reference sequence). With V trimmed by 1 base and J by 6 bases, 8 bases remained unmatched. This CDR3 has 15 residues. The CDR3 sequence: CAWSAPRTGGNGYTF. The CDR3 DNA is TGTGCCTGGAGTGCCCCTCGGACAGGGGGTAATGGCTACACCTTC.

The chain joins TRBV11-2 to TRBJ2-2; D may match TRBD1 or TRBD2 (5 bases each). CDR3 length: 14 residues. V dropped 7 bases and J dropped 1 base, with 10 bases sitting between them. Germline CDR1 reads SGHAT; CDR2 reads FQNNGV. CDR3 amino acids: CASNGGRNTGELFF. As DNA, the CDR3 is TGTGCCAGCAATGGGGGACGGAACACCGGGGAGCTGTTTTTT.

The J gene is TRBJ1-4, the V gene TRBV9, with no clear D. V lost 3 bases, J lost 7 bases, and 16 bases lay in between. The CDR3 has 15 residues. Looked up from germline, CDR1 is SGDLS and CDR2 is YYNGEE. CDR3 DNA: TGTGCCAGCAGCGGCCTCGGGCGCGGCGGTGAAAAACTGTTTTTT. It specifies CASSGLGRGGEKLFF. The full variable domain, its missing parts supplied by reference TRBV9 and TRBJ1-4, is DSGVTQTPKHLITATGQRVTLRCSPRSGDLSVYWYQQSLDQGLQFLIQYYNGEERAKGNILERFSAQQFPDLHSELNLSSLELGDSALYFCASSGLGRGGEKLFFGSGTQLSVL.

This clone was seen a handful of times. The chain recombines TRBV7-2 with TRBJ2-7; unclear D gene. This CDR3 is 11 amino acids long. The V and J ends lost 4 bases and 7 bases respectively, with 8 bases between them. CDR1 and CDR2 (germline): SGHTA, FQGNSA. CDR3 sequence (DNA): TGTGCCAGCAGCTGGAAGGAAGAGCAGTACTTC. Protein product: CASSWKEEQYF.

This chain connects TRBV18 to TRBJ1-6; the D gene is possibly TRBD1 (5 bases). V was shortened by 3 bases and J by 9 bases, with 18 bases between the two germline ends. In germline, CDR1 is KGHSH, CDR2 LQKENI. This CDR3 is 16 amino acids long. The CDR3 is CASSPHIGGDGSPLHF. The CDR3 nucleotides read TGTGCCAGCTCACCTCATATTGGGGGTGACGGTTCACCCCTCCACTTT. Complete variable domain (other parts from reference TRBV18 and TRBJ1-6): NAGVMQNPRHLVRRRGQEARLRCSPMKGHSHVYWYRQLPEEGLKFMVYLQKENIIDESGMPKERFSAEFPKEGPSILRIQQVVRGDSAAYFCASSPHIGGDGSPLHFGNGTRLTVT.